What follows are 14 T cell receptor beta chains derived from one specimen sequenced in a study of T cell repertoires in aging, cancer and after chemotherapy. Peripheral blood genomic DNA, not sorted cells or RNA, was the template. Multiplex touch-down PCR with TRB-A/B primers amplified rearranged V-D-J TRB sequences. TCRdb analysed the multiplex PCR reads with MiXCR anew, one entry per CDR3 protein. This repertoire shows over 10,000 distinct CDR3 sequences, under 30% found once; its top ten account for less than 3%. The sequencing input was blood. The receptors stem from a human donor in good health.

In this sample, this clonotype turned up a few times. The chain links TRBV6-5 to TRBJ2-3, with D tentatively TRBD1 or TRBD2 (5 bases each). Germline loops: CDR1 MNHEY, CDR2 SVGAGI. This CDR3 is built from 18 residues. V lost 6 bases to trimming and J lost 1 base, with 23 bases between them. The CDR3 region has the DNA TGTGCCAGCAGCCCCCCGCCGGGTCGGGGCTTGGGCACAGATACGCAGTATTTT. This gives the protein CASSPPPGRGLGTDTQYF.

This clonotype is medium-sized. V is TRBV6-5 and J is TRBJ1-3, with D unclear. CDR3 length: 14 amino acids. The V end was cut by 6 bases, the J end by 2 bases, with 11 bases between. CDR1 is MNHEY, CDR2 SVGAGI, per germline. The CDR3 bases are TGTGCCAGCAGCCACCCTAGCACTGGAAACACCATATATTTT. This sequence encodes CASSHPSTGNTIYF.

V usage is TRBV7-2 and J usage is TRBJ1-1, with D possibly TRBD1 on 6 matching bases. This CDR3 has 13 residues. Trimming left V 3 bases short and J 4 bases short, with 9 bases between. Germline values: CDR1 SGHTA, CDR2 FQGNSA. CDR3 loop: CASSFGGRTEAFF. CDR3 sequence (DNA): TGTGCCAGCAGCTTTGGGGGGCGCACTGAAGCTTTCTTT.

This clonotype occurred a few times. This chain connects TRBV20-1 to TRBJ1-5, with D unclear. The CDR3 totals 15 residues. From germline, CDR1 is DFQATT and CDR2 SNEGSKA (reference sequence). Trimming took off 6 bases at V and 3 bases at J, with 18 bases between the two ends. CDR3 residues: CSARYYGSNNQPQHF. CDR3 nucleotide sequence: TGCAGTGCACGGTACTACGGGAGCAACAATCAGCCCCAGCATTTT.

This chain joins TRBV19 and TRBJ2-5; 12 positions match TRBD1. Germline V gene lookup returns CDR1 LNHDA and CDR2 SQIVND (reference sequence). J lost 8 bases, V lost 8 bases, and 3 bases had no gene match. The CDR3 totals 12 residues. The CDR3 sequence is CASCGTGGTQYF. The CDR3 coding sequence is TGTGCCAGTTGTGGGACAGGGGGCACCCAGTACTTC.

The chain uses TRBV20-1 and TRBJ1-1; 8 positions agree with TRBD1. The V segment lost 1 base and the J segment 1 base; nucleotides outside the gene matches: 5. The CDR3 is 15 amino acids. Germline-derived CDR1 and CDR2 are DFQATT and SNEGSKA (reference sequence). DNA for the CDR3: TGCAGTGCTAGAGTTCAGGGGGCTTGGAACACTGAAGCTTTCTTT. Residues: CSARVQGAWNTEAFF.

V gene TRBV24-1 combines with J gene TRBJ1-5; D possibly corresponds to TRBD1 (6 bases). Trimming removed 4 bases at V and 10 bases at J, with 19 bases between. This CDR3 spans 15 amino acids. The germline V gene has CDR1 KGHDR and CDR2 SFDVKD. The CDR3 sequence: CATSEGGVGGSPQHF. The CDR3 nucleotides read TGTGCCACCAGTGAAGGGGGAGTAGGAGGCTCTCCCCAGCATTTT.

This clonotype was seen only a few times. CDR3 sequence (DNA): TGTGCCAGCAGCTTTGGAGGGGGCTGGGAGACCCAGTACTTC. Residues: CASSFGGGWETQYF. The chain carries TRBV28 and TRBJ2-5; tentatively, D is TRBD1 (7 bases). Trimming removed 6 bases at V and 5 bases at J, with 16 bases between. This CDR3 has 14 residues. Germline CDR1 and CDR2: MDHEN and SYDVKM.

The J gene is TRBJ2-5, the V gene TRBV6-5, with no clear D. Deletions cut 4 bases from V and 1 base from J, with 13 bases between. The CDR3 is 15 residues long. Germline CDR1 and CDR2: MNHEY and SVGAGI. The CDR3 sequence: CASSSWSSAQETQYF. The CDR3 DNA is TGTGCCAGCAGTTCGTGGAGTTCAGCCCAAGAGACCCAGTACTTC.

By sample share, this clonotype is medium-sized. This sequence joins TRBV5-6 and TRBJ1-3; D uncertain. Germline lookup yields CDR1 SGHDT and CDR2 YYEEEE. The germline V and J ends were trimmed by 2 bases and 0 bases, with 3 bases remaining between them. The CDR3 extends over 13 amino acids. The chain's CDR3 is CASSFTSGNTIYF. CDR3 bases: TGTGCCAGCAGCTTTACCTCTGGAAACACCATATATTTT. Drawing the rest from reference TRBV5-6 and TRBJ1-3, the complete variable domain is DAGVTQSPTHLIKTRGQQVTLRCSPKSGHDTVSWYQQALGQGPQFIFQYYEEEERQRGNFPDRFSGHQFPNYSSELNVNALLLGDSALYLCASSFTSGNTIYFGEGSWLTVV.

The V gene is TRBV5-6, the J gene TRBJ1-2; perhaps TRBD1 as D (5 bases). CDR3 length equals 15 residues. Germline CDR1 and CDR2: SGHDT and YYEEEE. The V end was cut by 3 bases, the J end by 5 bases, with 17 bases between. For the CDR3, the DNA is TGTGCCAGCAGCTCACTTATGCAGGGAAATTATGGCTACACCTTC. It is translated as CASSSLMQGNYGYTF.

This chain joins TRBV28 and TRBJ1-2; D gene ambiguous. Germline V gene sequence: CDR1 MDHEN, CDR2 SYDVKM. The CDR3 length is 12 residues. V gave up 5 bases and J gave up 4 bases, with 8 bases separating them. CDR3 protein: CASSEEIYGYTF. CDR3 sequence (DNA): TGTGCCAGCAGTGAAGAGATCTATGGCTACACCTTC.

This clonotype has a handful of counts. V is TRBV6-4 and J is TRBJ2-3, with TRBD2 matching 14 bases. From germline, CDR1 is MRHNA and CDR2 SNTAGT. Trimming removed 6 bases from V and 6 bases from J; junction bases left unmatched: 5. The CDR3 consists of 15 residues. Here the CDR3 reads CASRRTSGGRDTQYF. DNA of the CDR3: TGTGCCAGCAGACGGACTAGCGGGGGGCGGGATACGCAGTATTTT.

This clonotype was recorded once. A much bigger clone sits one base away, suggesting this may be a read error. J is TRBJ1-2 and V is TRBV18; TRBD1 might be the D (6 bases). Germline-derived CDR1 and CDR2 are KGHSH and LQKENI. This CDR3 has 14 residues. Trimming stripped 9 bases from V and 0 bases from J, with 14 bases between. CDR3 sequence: CARYDRNANYGYTF. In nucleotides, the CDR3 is TGTGCCAGATACGACAGGAATGCTAACTATGGCTACACCTTC.